Listed below are T cell receptor beta chains from one sample, sequenced in a study of CD8 T cells in Susac syndrome. One entry per CDR3 protein, called by TCRdb with MiXCR from the immunoSEQ multiplex PCR reads. The top ten clones hold just under 0.4% of a sample with fewer than 85,000 distinct CDR3 sequences, roughly 95% of them seen once. Source material: CD8+ T cells from PBMCs. All receptors come from a human donor with multiple sclerosis. Each CDR3 is given with its conserved first and last residue.

J: TRBJ2-5
V: TRBV5-1
CDR3: CASSLAGGPPRETQYF

J: TRBJ2-1
V: TRBV13
CDR3: CASSLQAVNEQFF

J: TRBJ2-7
V: TRBV19
CDR3: CASSSGTGPSYEQYF

J: TRBJ2-7
V: TRBV6-2/TRBV6-3
CDR3: CASSYPRDRGYEQYF

J: TRBJ2-2
V: TRBV29-1
CDR3: CSVDETGELFF

J: TRBJ2-6
V: TRBV30
CDR3: CAWNDRAGASVLTF

J: TRBJ2-5
V: TRBV3-1
CDR3: CASSQSRLAGGLETQYF

J: TRBJ2-7
V: TRBV20-1
CDR3: CSAAGGAGNEQYF

J: TRBJ2-1
V: TRBV9
CDR3: CASSLGTSGRAVEQFF

J: TRBJ2-5
V: TRBV7-9
CDR3: CASSPQEQETQYF

J: TRBJ2-1
V: TRBV6-2/TRBV6-3
CDR3: CASAVRTWDEQFF

J: TRBJ2-5
V: TRBV19
CDR3: CASSLTSVETQYF

J: TRBJ2-7
V: TRBV27
CDR3: CASSLRQGPSYEQYF

J: TRBJ2-3
V: TRBV7-8
CDR3: CAVGWDTDTQYF

J: TRBJ2-7
V: TRBV5-1
CDR3: CASSQGRISYEQYF

J: TRBJ2-2
V: TRBV29-1
CDR3: CSVEEGRGLAGELFF

J: TRBJ1-2
V: TRBV19
CDR3: CASSISVTAGYTF

J: TRBJ2-7
V: TRBV12-5
CDR3: CASGRTGRSNEQYF

J: TRBJ2-7
V: TRBV6-1
CDR3: CASRSTGTEQYF

J: TRBJ1-1
V: TRBV14
CDR3: CASRFWGARSTEAFF

J: TRBJ2-1
V: TRBV20-1
CDR3: CSGLAGDLNEQFF

J: TRBJ1-2
V: TRBV30
CDR3: CAWDGWDYGYTF

J: TRBJ1-4
V: TRBV27
CDR3: CASSLGGPYNEKLFF

J: TRBJ2-6
V: TRBV5-4
CDR3: CAFRDSSSGANVLTF

J: TRBJ2-1
V: TRBV7-2
CDR3: CASSAWTSGRYNEQFF

J: TRBJ1-3
V: TRBV30
CDR3: CAWSVGGSGNTIYF

J: TRBJ2-7
V: TRBV13
CDR3: CASSSTGGGESYEQYF

J: TRBJ2-3
V: TRBV5-1
CDR3: CASSFNTDTQYF

J: TRBJ1-6
V: TRBV6-6
CDR3: CASSYNLDRGGSPLHF

J: TRBJ2-1
V: TRBV6-5
CDR3: CATGGGNEQFF

J: TRBJ2-3
V: TRBV27
CDR3: CATWGRDVTDTQYF

J: TRBJ1-5
V: TRBV7-9
CDR3: CASSLEGGDQPQHF

J: TRBJ2-7
V: TRBV20-1
CDR3: CSARGLAARYEQYF

J: TRBJ1-1
V: TRBV11-2
CDR3: CASSGRQGFRPEAFF

J: TRBJ1-2
V: TRBV28
CDR3: CASLNGRPEQYGYTF

J: TRBJ2-2
V: TRBV6-5
CDR3: CASSYSRGGGELFF

J: TRBJ2-5
V: TRBV19
CDR3: CASSMTSGSLETQYF

J: TRBJ1-1
V: TRBV5-1
CDR3: CASSWMAAGNTEAFF